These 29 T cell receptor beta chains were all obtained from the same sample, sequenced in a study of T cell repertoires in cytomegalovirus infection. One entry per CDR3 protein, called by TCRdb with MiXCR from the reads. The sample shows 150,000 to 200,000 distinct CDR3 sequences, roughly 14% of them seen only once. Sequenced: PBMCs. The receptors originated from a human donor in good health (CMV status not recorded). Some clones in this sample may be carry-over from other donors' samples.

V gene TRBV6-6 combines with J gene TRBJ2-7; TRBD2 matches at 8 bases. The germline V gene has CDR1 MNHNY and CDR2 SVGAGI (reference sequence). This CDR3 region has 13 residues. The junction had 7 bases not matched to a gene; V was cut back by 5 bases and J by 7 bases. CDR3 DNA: TGTGCCAGCAGTAGCGGGGGAGGTACTGAGCAGTACTTC. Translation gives CASSSGGGTEQYF.

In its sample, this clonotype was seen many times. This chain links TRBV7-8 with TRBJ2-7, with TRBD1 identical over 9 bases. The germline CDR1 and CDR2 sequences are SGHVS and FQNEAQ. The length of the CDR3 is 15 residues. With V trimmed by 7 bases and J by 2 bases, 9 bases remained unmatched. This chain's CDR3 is CASTEGQGFTYEQYF. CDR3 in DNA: TGTGCCAGCACCGAGGGACAGGGCTTCACCTACGAGCAGTACTTC.

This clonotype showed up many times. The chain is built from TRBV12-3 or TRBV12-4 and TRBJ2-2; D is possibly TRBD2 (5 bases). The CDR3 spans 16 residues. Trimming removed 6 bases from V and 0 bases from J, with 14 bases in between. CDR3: CASSPVGLSNTGELFF. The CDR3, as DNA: TGTGCCAGCAGCCCAGTCGGACTCTCGAACACCGGGGAGCTGTTTTTT.

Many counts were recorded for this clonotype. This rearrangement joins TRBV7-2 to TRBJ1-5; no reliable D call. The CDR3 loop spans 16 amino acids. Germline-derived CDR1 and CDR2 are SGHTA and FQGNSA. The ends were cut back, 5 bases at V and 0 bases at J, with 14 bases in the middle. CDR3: CASSPGGLGSNQPQHF. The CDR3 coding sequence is TGTGCCAGCAGCCCGGGAGGTCTGGGTAGCAATCAGCCCCAGCATTTT.

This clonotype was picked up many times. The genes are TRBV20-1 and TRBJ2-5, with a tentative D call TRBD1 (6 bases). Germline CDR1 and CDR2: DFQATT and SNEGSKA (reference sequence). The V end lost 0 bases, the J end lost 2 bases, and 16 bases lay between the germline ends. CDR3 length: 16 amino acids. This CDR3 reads CSARDLRGHTQETQYF. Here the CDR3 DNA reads TGCAGTGCTAGAGATCTCCGGGGACATACTCAAGAGACCCAGTACTTC.

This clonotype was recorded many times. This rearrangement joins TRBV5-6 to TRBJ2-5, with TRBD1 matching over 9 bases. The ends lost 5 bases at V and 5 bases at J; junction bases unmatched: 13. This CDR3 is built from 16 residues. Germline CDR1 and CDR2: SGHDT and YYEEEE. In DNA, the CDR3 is TGTGCCAGCAGTCCTCCCCGGGACAGGGTGGGGGAGACCCAGTACTTC. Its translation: CASSPPRDRVGETQYF. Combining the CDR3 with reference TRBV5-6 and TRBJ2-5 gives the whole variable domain DAGVTQSPTHLIKTRGQQVTLRCSPKSGHDTVSWYQQALGQGPQFIFQYYEEEERQRGNFPDRFSGHQFPNYSSELNVNALLLGDSALYLCASSPPRDRVGETQYFGPGTRLLVL.

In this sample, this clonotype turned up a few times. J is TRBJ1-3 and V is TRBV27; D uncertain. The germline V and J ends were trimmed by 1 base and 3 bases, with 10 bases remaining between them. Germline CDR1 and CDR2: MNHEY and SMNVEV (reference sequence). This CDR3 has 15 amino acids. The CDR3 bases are TGTGCCAGCAGTTTATACCAAGGAGTTGGAAACACCATATATTTT. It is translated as CASSLYQGVGNTIYF.

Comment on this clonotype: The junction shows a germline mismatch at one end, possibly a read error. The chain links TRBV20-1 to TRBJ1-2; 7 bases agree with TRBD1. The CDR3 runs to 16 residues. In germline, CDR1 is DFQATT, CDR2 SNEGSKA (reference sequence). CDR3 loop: CSARGGTVGTRYGYIF. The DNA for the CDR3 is TGCAGTGCCCGAGGTGGGACAGTTGGTACGCGTTATGGCTACATCTTC.

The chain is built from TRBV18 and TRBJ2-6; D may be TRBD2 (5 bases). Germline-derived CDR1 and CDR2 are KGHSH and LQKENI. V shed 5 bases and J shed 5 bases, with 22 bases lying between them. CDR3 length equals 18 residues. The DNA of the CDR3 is TGTGCCAGCTCAGCCAACCCGGGATTTATTGAGAGGGCCAACGTCCTGACTTTC. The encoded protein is CASSANPGFIERANVLTF. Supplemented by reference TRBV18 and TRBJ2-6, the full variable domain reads NAGVMQNPRHLVRRRGQEARLRCSPMKGHSHVYWYRQLPEEGLKFMVYLQKENIIDESGMPKERFSAEFPKEGPSILRIQQVVRGDSAAYFCASSANPGFIERANVLTFGAGSRLTVL.

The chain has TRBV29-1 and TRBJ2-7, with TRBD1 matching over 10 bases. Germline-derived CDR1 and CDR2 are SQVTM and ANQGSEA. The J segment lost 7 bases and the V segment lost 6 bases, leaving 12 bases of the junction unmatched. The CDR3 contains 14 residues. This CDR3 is CSVEGTGELREQYF. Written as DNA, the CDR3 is TGCAGCGTCGAGGGGACAGGGGAATTGCGGGAGCAGTACTTC.

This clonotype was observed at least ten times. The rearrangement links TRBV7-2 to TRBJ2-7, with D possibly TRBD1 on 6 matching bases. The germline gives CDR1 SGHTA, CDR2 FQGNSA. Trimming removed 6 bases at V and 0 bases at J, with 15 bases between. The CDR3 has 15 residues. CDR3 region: CASRPEGESSYEQYF. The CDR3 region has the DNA TGTGCCAGCAGGCCTGAGGGGGAGAGCTCCTACGAGCAGTACTTC. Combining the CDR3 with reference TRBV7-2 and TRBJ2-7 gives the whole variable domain GAGVSQSPSNKVTEKGKDVELRCDPISGHTALYWYRQSLGQGLEFLIYFQGNSAPDKSGLPSDRFSAERTGGSVSTLTIQRTQQEDSAVYLCASRPEGESSYEQYFGPGTRLTVT.

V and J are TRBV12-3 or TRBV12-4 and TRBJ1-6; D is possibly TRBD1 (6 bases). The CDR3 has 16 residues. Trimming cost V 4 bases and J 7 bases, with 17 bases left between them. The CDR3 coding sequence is TGTGCCAGCAGTTCCCGAGGGGGGGTAGGAAATTCACCCCTCCACTTT. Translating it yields CASSSRGGVGNSPLHF.

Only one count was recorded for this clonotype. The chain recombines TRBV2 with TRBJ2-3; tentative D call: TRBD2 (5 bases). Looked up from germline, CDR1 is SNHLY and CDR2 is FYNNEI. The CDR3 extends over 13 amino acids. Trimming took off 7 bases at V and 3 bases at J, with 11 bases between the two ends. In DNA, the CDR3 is TGTGCCAGCAATCCCGGGGTGACAGATACGCAGTATTTT. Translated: CASNPGVTDTQYF.

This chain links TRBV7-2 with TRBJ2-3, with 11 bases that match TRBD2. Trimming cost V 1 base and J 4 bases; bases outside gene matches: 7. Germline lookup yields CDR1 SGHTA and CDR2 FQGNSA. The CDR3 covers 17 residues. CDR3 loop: CASSLGVAGGPADTQYF. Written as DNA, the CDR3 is TGTGCCAGCAGCTTAGGCGTAGCGGGAGGGCCCGCAGATACGCAGTATTTT. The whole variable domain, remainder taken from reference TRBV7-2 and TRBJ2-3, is GAGVSQSPSNKVTEKGKDVELRCDPISGHTALYWYRQSLGQGLEFLIYFQGNSAPDKSGLPSDRFSAERTGGSVSTLTIQRTQQEDSAVYLCASSLGVAGGPADTQYFGPGTRLTVL.

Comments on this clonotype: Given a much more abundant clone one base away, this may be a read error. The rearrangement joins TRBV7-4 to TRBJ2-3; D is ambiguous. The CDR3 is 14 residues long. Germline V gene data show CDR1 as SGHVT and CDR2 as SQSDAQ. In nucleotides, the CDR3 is TGTGCCAGCAGCTTGGATCTTAGCATAGATACGCAGTATTTT. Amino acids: CASSLDLSIDTQYF.

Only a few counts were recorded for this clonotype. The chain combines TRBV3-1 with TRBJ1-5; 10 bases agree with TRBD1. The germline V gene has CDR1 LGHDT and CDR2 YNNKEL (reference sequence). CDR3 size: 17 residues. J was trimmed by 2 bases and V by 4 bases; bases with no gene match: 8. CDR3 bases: TGTGCCAGCAGCCTCGGGACAGGGGTGATAGGCAATCAGCCCCAGCATTTT. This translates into CASSLGTGVIGNQPQHF.

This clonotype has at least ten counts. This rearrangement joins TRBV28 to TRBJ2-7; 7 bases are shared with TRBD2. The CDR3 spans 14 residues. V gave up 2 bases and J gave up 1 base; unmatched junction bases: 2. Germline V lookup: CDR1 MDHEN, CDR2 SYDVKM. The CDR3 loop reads CASSLRGLSYEQYF. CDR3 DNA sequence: TGTGCCAGCAGTTTAAGGGGACTATCCTACGAGCAGTACTTC. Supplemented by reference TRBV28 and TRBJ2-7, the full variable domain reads DVKVTQSSRYLVKRTGEKVFLECVQDMDHENMFWYRQDPGLGLRLIYFSYDVKMKEKGDIPEGYSVSREKKERFSLILESASTNQTSMYLCASSLRGLSYEQYFGPGTRLTVT.

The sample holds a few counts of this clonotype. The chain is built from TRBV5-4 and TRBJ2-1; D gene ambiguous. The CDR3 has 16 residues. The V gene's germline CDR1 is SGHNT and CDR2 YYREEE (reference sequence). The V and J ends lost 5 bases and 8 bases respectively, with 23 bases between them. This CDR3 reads CASRVGLNPDMDEQFF. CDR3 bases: TGTGCCAGCAGGGTGGGGTTGAACCCCGATATGGATGAGCAGTTCTTC.

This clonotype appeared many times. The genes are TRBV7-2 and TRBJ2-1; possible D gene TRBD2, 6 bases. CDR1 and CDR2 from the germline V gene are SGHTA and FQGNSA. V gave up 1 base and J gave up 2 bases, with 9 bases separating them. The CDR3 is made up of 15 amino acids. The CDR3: CASSLGGGAYNEQFF. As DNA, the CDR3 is TGTGCCAGCAGCTTAGGAGGCGGGGCCTACAATGAGCAGTTCTTC.

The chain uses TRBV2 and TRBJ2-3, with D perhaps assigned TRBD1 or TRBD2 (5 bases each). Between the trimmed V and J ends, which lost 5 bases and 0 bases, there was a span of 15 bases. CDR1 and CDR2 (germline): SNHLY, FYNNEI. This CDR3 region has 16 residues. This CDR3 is CASSTTGGYSTDTQYF. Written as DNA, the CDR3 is TGTGCCAGCAGTACAACTGGGGGATATAGCACAGATACGCAGTATTTT.

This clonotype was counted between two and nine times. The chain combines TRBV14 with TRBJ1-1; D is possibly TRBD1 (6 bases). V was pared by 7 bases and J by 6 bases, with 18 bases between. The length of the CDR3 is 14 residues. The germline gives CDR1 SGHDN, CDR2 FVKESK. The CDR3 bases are TGTGCCAGCAACTCCCAACAGGGTAAATCTGAAGCTTTCTTT. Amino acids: CASNSQQGKSEAFF.

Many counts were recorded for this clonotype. CDR3 DNA: TGTGCCAGCAGTTTAGTTGTGGTGGCCCAGCATTTT. Encoded protein: CASSLVVVAQHF. V gene TRBV28 combines with J gene TRBJ1-5; D is undetermined. CDR1 is MDHEN, CDR2 SYDVKM, per germline. The CDR3 contains 12 residues. V shed 2 bases and J shed 11 bases, with 10 bases lying between them.

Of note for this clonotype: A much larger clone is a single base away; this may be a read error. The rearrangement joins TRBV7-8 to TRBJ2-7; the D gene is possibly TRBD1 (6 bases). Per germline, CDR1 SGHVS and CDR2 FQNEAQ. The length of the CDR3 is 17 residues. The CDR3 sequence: CASSWTPQGTASYAQYF. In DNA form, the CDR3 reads TGTGCCAGCAGCTGGACCCCGCAGGGGACGGCCTCCTACGCGCAGTACTTC.

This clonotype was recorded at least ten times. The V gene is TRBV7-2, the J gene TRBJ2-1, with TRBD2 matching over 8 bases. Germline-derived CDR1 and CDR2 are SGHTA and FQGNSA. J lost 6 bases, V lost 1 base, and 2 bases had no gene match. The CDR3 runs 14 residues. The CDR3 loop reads CASSLGTSLNEQFF. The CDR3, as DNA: TGTGCCAGCAGCTTAGGGACTAGCCTCAATGAGCAGTTCTTC.

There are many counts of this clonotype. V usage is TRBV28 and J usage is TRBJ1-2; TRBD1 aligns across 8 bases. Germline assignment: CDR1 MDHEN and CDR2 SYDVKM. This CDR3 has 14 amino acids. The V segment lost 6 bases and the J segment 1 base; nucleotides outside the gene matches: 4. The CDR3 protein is CASRRTGINYGYTF. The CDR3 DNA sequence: TGTGCCAGCAGGCGGACAGGGATTAACTATGGCTACACCTTC.

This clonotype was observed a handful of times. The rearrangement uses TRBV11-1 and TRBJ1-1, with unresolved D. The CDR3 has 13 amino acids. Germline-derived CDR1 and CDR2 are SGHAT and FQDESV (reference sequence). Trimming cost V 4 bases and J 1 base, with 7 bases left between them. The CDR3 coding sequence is TGTGCCAGCAGCTGGGAACGGAACACTGAAGCTTTCTTT. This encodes CASSWERNTEAFF.

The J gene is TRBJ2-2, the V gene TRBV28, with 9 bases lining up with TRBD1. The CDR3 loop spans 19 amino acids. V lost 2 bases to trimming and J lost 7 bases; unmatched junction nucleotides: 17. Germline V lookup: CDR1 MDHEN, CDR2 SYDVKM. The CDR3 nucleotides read TGTGCCAGCAGTTTACAGGGACAGGGTCCAAGGGGGCCGGTCGGGGAGCTGTTTTTT. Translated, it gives CASSLQGQGPRGPVGELFF.

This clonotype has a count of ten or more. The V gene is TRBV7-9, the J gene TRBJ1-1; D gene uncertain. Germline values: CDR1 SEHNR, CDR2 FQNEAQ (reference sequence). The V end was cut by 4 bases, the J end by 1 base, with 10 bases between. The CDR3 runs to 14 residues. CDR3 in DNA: TGTGCCAGCAGCTACCAGGAGGGGAACACTGAAGCTTTCTTT. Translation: CASSYQEGNTEAFF. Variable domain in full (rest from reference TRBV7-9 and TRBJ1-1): DTGVSQNPRHKITKRGQNVTFRCDPISEHNRLYWYRQTLGQGPEFLTYFQNEAQLEKSRLLSDRFSAERPKGSFSTLEIQRTEQGDSAMYLCASSYQEGNTEAFFGQGTRLTVV.

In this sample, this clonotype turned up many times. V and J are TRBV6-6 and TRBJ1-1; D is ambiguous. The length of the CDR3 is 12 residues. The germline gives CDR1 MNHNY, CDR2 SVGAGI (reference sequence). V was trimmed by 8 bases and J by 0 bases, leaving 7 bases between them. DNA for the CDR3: TGTGCCAGCTTGACGGTGAACACTGAAGCTTTCTTT. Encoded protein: CASLTVNTEAFF.